This T cell receptor (beta chain) was documented in a study of metastatic and nonmetastatic thyroid tumors. TCRdb re-called clones from the PCR reads using MiXCR. Of fewer than 5,500 clones in the sample, 28% are singletons; the top ten hold about 15%. Before thyroid surgery, none of the patients had received any treatment. The CDR3 extends over 14 amino acids. Germline V gene sequence: CDR1 MNHEY, CDR2 SMNVEV (reference sequence). V was clipped by 4 bases and J by 2 bases, with 12 bases between them. The chain joins TRBV27 to TRBJ2-7; a possible D gene is TRBD1 (6 bases). The material sequenced was adjacent normal tissue. This TCR came from a female donor with papillary thyroid cancer or a benign thyroid nodule (not recorded which). Some clones in this sample may be carry-over from other donors' samples. CDR3 loop: CASSYQGKAYEQYF. The DNA for the CDR3 is TGTGCCAGCAGTTATCAGGGGAAAGCCTACGAGCAGTACTTC.